These 14 T cell receptor beta chains were all obtained from the same sample, sequenced in a study of CXCR3-negative and CXCR3-positive naive CD8 T cells. TRB cDNA libraries were made by UMI-labeled 5' RACE. TCRdb derives one entry per CDR3 protein from the 5' RACE reads, leaving out DNA. The specimen's table records 43,000 or so distinct CDR3 sequences. The specimen was naive CXCR3- CD8+ T cells from blood. Subset in this sample: CD45RO-CCR7+CD27+CD95- naive CD8+ T cells lacking CXCR3 (TNR3-). The receptors originated from a human donor in good health. Some clones in this sample may be carry-over from other donors' samples.

The chain uses TRBV5-4 and TRBJ2-5. This CDR3 has 12 amino acids. From germline, CDR1 is SGHNT and CDR2 YYREEE (reference sequence). The CDR3 reads CASSLVAETLYF.

The chain recombines TRBV6-5 with TRBJ2-7; TCRdb outputs TRBD1, but without DNA this stays unchecked. This CDR3 spans 17 amino acids. Germline V gene sequence: CDR1 MNHEY, CDR2 SVGAGI. CDR3 protein: CASTPTASTPKSYEQYF.

This CDR3 reads CASSHDRGPGKLFF. The rearrangement uses TRBV11-2 and TRBJ1-4; the TCRdb call, TRBD1, lacks DNA for checking. Germline loops: CDR1 SGHAT, CDR2 FQNNGV. This CDR3 spans 14 amino acids.

The rearrangement uses TRBV14 and TRBJ2-3; the D gene TCRdb calls, TRBD2, cannot be checked with no DNA. Germline loops: CDR1 SGHDN, CDR2 FVKESK. The CDR3 consists of 17 residues. CDR3 loop: CASSQDRTGGPSDTQYF.

The chain joins TRBV12-3 or TRBV12-4 to TRBJ1-1. This CDR3 contains 13 residues. CDR3 region: CASSLLSDTEAFF.

This chain links TRBV7-9 with TRBJ2-7; TCRdb picks TRBD2, but there is no DNA to check that call. Germline-derived CDR1 and CDR2 are SEHNR and FQNEAQ (reference sequence). CDR3 length equals 16 residues. CDR3 loop: CASSPRTSGRGYEQYF.

This chain joins TRBV29-1 and TRBJ1-4. The CDR3 contains 13 residues. Per germline, CDR1 SQVTM and CDR2 ANQGSEA. The CDR3 sequence is CSVDRQGGEKLFF.

The chain has TRBV20-1 and TRBJ1-4; TCRdb lists TRBD1, though no DNA is available to test this call. Germline V gives CDR1 DFQATT, CDR2 SNEGSKA (reference sequence). The CDR3 length is 14 residues. The CDR3 sequence: CSAKTGGDGEKLFF.

The chain combines TRBV29-1 with TRBJ2-5; lacking DNA, the TRBD2 call made by TCRdb goes unchecked. Germline V CDR1 and CDR2: SQVTM, ANQGSEA. This CDR3 contains 12 residues. The CDR3: CSVAGGQETQYF.

V and J are TRBV5-6 and TRBJ1-2; as DNA is missing, the TRBD1 call by TCRdb cannot be tested. Per germline, CDR1 SGHDT and CDR2 YYEEEE. The CDR3 sequence is 14 residues long. CDR3 in amino acids: CASSRAAGGPGYTF.

This chain links TRBV15 with TRBJ2-1. The CDR3 sequence is 15 residues long. Germline V gives CDR1 LNHNV, CDR2 YYDKDF (reference sequence). The CDR3 loop is CATSRVRTAYNEQFF.

The gene calls are TRBV6-4 and TRBJ2-3. This CDR3 spans 19 amino acids. CDR1 and CDR2 from the germline V gene are MRHNA and SNTAGT. CDR3 loop: CASSDGATPGTGSTDTQYF.

The chain employs TRBV12-3 or TRBV12-4 and TRBJ2-5; checking the TCRdb D call of TRBD1 is not possible without DNA. The CDR3 runs 15 residues. CDR3 region: CASSSGAAPQETQYF.

This chain links TRBV5-1 with TRBJ1-1; checking the TCRdb D call of TRBD1 is not possible without DNA. CDR3 length: 15 amino acids. Germline V gene lookup returns CDR1 SGHRS and CDR2 YFSETQ. The chain's CDR3 is CASSTRDRENTEAFF.